The present entry profiles one T cell receptor beta chain with its context. The antigen is undetermined. This sample was taken from a study of T cell responses to AZD1222 COVID-19 vaccine. Findings and limits, study-wide: A mostly white British donor set with more females was recruited, and clonal diversity was possibly underestimated.

TCRdb's table, derived via immunoSEQ multiplex PCR, lists solely in-frame clones and lacks some. This repertoire shows approximately 140,000 clones, around 92% found once; its top ten account for 2.5% to 3.5%. The germline CDR1 and CDR2 sequences are LGHNA and YSLEER. The CDR3 is 16 residues long. The ends were cut back, 3 bases at V and 2 bases at J, with 14 bases in the middle. The V and J genes are TRBV4-3 and TRBJ1-3, with D possibly matching TRBD1 (5 bases). The clonotype originates from an adult in good health. Sequenced here: peripheral blood, sampled on day 0 of AZD1222 vaccination. The CDR3 DNA reads as TGCGCCAGCAGCCACGATTCCGCGGGGCCTGGAAACACCATATATTTT. Encoded protein: CASSHDSAGPGNTIYF.